A few counts support the clone carrying this T cell receptor beta chain. This record belongs to a study of T cell repertoires in cytomegalovirus infection. TCRdb used MiXCR to reprocess the reads, holding one entry per CDR3 protein. The table shows hundreds of thousands of distinct CDR3 sequences, with about 11% occurring only once. In germline, CDR1 is LNHNV, CDR2 YYDKDF (reference sequence). The CDR3 has 15 amino acids. The J segment lost 8 bases and the V segment lost 8 bases, leaving 11 bases of the junction unmatched. The specimen was PBMCs. The chain combines TRBV15 with TRBJ2-2; 10 positions agree with TRBD1. The receptor was derived from a human donor in good health (CMV status not recorded). Some clones in this sample may be carry-over from other donors' samples. The CDR3 spells CATLGTGEEVGELFF. In DNA, the CDR3 is TGTGCCACCCTCGGGACAGGGGAAGAGGTGGGGGAGCTGTTTTTT.